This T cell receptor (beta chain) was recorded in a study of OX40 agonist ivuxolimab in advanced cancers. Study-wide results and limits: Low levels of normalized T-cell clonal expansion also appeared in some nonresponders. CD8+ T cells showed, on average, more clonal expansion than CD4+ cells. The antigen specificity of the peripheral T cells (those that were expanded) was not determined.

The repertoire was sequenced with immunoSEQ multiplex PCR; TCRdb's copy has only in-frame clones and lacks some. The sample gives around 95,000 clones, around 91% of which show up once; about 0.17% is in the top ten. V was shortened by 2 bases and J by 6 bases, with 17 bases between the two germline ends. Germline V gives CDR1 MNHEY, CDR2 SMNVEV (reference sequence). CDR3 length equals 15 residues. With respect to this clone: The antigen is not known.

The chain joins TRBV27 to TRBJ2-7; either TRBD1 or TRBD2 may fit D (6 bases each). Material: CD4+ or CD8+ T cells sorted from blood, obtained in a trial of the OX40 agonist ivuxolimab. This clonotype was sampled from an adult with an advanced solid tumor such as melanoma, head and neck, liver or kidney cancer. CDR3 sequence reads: CASSLRGRLTSEQYF. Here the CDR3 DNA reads TGTGCCAGCAGTTTACGGGGGCGGCTGACTTCCGAGCAGTACTTC.